The rows below give T cell receptor beta chains drawn from one sample of a study of shared clonotypes between healthy human individuals. Repertoires were generated with immunoSEQ multiplex PCR, while TCRdb's copy carries only in-frame clones and drops some. Among about 2 million clones listed, approximately 94% were seen once. Sequencing was carried out using naive CD8+ T cells sorted from blood. These receptors all come from a man between 18 and 29 years old in good health. Both conserved end residues are part of each CDR3. The D gene is left open where the match is weak. Rows give clone size only sometimes, using once, few, many, or a class for an expanded clone.

>TRBD2|TRBV7-3|-|TRBJ2-7
CASSLAGDPPREQYF
TGTGCCAGCAGCCTGGCGGGGGATCCTCCCCGCGAGCAGTACTTC
>-|TRBV1|-|TRBJ2-1
CTSSQTPGRGLYEQFF
TGCACCAGCAGCCAAACCCCGGGACGGGGGCTATATGAGCAGTTCTTC
>-|TRBV27|-|TRBJ1-2
CASNGPVNYGYTF
TGTGCCAGCAATGGCCCTGTGAACTATGGCTACACCTTC
>-|TRBV7-9|-|TRBJ2-7
CASSLGGNRNEQYF
TGTGCCAGCAGCTTAGGGGGAAATCGGAACGAGCAGTACTTC
>-|TRBV30|-|TRBJ2-2
CAWRGQNTGELFF
TGTGCCTGGAGAGGACAGAACACCGGGGAGCTGTTTTTT
>-|TRBV19|-|TRBJ1-2
CASSILGTSYGYTF
TGTGCCAGTAGTATTCTCGGGACGAGCTATGGCTACACCTTC
>-|TRBV9|-|TRBJ2-1
CASSVGTSYNEQFF
TGTGCCAGCAGCGTAGGGACCTCCTACAATGAGCAGTTCTTC
>-|TRBV28|-|TRBJ2-1
CASSSLAESSYNEQFF
TGTGCCAGCAGTTCATTAGCGGAGAGCTCCTACAATGAGCAGTTCTTC
>TRBD1|TRBV9|-|TRBJ2-2
CASSARTGHFTGELFF
TGTGCCAGCAGCGCCCGGACAGGGCATTTCACCGGGGAGCTGTTTTTT
>-|TRBV6-5|-|TRBJ1-1
CASTLQGGNTEAFF
TGTGCCAGCACCCTACAGGGCGGGAACACTGAAGCTTTCTTT
>TRBD2|TRBV10-3|-|TRBJ2-7
CASRGGSPYEQYF
TGTGCCAGCCGCGGGGGTTCTCCCTACGAGCAGTACTTC
>-|TRBV4-1|-|TRBJ2-2
CASRPSTGELFF
TGCGCCAGCAGGCCTTCCACCGGGGAGCTGTTTTTT
>-|TRBV13|-|TRBJ1-1
CASSDRWSEAFF
TGTGCCAGCAGCGACAGGTGGTCTGAAGCTTTCTTT
>-|TRBV29-1|-|TRBJ2-3
CSAEYTSTDTQYF
TGCAGCGCCGAATATACTAGCACAGATACGCAGTATTTT
>TRBD1|TRBV27|-|TRBJ1-1
CASSLGVTGMATEAFF
TGTGCCAGCAGTTTAGGGGTGACAGGGATGGCCACTGAAGCTTTCTTT
>-|TRBV4-1|-|TRBJ2-1
CASSQLLGPSSYNEQFF
TGCGCCAGCAGCCAGTTACTAGGGCCGAGCTCCTACAATGAGCAGTTCTTC
>TRBD2|TRBV10-1|-|TRBJ2-5
CASSGTSGGIGYQETQYF
TGCGCCAGCAGCGGGACGAGCGGGGGGATAGGGTACCAAGAGACCCAGTACTTC
>-|TRBV4-3|-|TRBJ2-1
CASSQGGYNEQFF
TGCGCCAGCAGCCAAGGCGGTTACAATGAGCAGTTCTTC
>-|TRBV7-2|-|TRBJ2-7
CASSSPSSGFYEQYF
TGTGCCAGCAGCTCGCCCTCATCGGGGTTCTACGAGCAGTACTTC
>TRBD2|TRBV28|-|TRBJ2-3
CASSLSVTAGVNTSTDTQYF
TGTGCCAGCAGTTTATCGGTAACAGCGGGGGTGAATACTAGCACAGATACGCAGTATTTT
>-|TRBV5-4|-|TRBJ2-2
CASSSDRDTGELFF
TGTGCCAGCAGCTCGGACAGAGATACCGGGGAGCTGTTTTTT
>TRBD2|TRBV18|-|TRBJ2-1
CASSPSGGSDEQFF
TGTGCCAGCTCACCATCTGGCGGGAGTGATGAGCAGTTCTTC
>TRBD2|TRBV5-1|-|TRBJ2-3
CASSFGGGQGDTQYF
TGCGCCAGCAGCTTCGGCGGGGGGCAGGGAGATACGCAGTATTTT
>-|TRBV5-4|-|TRBJ1-2
CASSLREQGPNYGYTF
TGTGCCAGCAGCTTGAGGGAGCAGGGTCCTAACTATGGCTACACCTTC
>TRBD1|TRBV9|-|TRBJ1-3
CASSPWTGQSGNTIYF
TGTGCCAGCAGCCCATGGACAGGGCAATCTGGAAACACCATATATTTT
>-|TRBV7-7|-|TRBJ2-1
CASSLPAARGGNEQFF
TGTGCTAGCAGCTTGCCGGCGGCCCGAGGGGGGAATGAGCAGTTCTTC
>-|TRBV4-1|-|TRBJ2-3
CASSQANTDTQYF
TGCGCCAGCAGCCAAGCTAACACAGATACGCAGTATTTT
>TRBD2|TRBV2|-|TRBJ2-7
CASKEASGTDYEQYF
TGTGCCAGCAAAGAGGCTAGCGGGACAGACTACGAGCAGTACTTC
>-|TRBV6-5|few|TRBJ1-6
CASSSLQGYIGSPLHF
TGTGCCAGCAGTTCCCTTCAGGGGTACATAGGTTCACCCCTCCACTTT
>-|TRBV5-6|-|TRBJ2-2
CASSLARAAGELFF
TGTGCCAGCAGCTTGGCAAGGGCCGCCGGGGAGCTGTTTTTT
>-|TRBV19|once|TRBJ2-7
CASSMGISYEQYF
TGTGCCAGTAGTATGGGCATTTCCTACGAGCAGTACTTC
>-|TRBV7-2|-|TRBJ2-1
CASSLYSEQFF
TGTGCCAGCAGCCTTTATAGTGAGCAGTTCTTC
>TRBD2|TRBV7-9|once|TRBJ2-7
CASSFLAGGSYEQYF
TGTGCCAGCAGCTTTCTAGCGGGAGGCTCCTACGAGCAGTACTTC
>-|TRBV27|-|TRBJ2-2
CASSLMSGNTGELFF
TGTGCCAGCAGTTTAATGTCAGGGAACACCGGGGAGCTGTTTTTT
>-|TRBV6-5|-|TRBJ1-1
CASSYVSVNTEAFF
TGTGCCAGCAGTTACGTTTCAGTGAACACTGAAGCTTTCTTT
>TRBD1|TRBV5-8|-|TRBJ2-5
CASSLGQGEGQETQYF
TGTGCCAGCAGCTTGGGCCAGGGGGAAGGCCAAGAGACCCAGTACTTC
>-|TRBV6-1|-|TRBJ2-1
CASGTAQGYYNEQFF
TGTGCCAGCGGGACGGCCCAGGGGTACTACAATGAGCAGTTCTTC
>-|TRBV23-1|once|TRBJ1-2
CASSQISPGEYNYGYTF
TGCGCCAGCAGTCAAATTTCCCCCGGGGAATACAACTATGGCTACACCTTC
>TRBD2|TRBV4-1|-|TRBJ2-4
CASSQDLPGGLAKNIQYF
TGCGCCAGCAGCCAAGATCTTCCGGGGGGTCTAGCCAAAAACATTCAGTACTTC
>TRBD2|TRBV7-8|-|TRBJ2-5
CASSLVLAGGPAETQYF
TGTGCCAGCAGCTTAGTCCTAGCGGGAGGGCCAGCAGAGACCCAGTACTTC
>TRBD1|TRBV6-1|-|TRBJ2-3
CASSEGPTGAALPSTDTQYF
TGTGCCAGCAGTGAGGGGCCGACAGGGGCCGCCCTGCCTAGCACAGATACGCAGTATTTT
>TRBD1|TRBV4-1|once|TRBJ2-7
CASSATGGVSYEQYF
TGCGCCAGCAGCGCGACAGGGGGGGTTTCCTACGAGCAGTACTTC
>-|TRBV12-1|-|TRBJ1-1
CASSFVIWRLELEAFF
TGTGCCAGCAGCTTTGTAATATGGAGACTCGAACTTGAAGCTTTCTTT
>-|TRBV6-1|-|TRBJ1-5
CASSDGRYQPQHF
TGTGCCAGCAGTGATGGTAGGTATCAGCCCCAGCATTTT
>-|TRBV27|-|TRBJ2-7
CASSFGNEQYF
TGTGCCAGCAGTTTCGGGAACGAGCAGTACTTC
>-|TRBV29-1|-|TRBJ2-7
CSVKRYEQYF
TGCAGCGTCAAACGTTACGAGCAGTACTTC
>-|TRBV7-9|once|TRBJ2-1
CASSQGTNEQFF
TGTGCCAGCAGCCAGGGGACTAATGAGCAGTTCTTC
>-|TRBV7-1|-|TRBJ2-6
CASSCSCHGQSRANVLTF
TGTGCCAGCAGCTGCAGCTGTCACGGACAAAGTCGGGCCAACGTCCTGACTTTC